Sequencing of this T cell receptor beta chain was carried out in a study of T-cell memory formation after mild COVID-19. Study as a whole: TCR clusters showed largely donor specificity.

Trimming stripped 6 bases from V and 3 bases from J, with 15 bases between. From germline, CDR1 is DFQATT and CDR2 SNEGSKA (reference sequence). This CDR3 region has 14 residues. Via MiXCR, TCRdb re-called the 5' RACE reads, giving one row per CDR3 protein. The sample has 140,000 to 150,000 distinct CDR3 sequences, over 6% seen once. This clonotype has at least ten counts. The antigen is undetermined. Study-wide results and limits: Second-wave clones peaking on day 37 lacked confirmed SARS-CoV-2 specificity. Memory sampled before infection contained some responding clones, suggesting cross-reactive memory joined. Contracting CD8+ clones were enriched in EMRA, CD4+ mainly in CM and EM.

The receptor's source is an adult woman who had mild COVID-19 (a few samples of this study predate the infection). Cell type and time point are not known. Input material: PBMCs or a T cell subset sorted from them (not recorded which). J is TRBJ2-4 and V is TRBV20-1, with no clear D. Written as DNA, the CDR3 is TGCAGTGCAACCCTAGGTCCTAGCAAAAACATTCAGTACTTC. Translation gives CSATLGPSKNIQYF.